This T cell receptor beta chain appears in the sequencing data of a study of blood T cell repertoires in COVID-19 (dated by TCRdb to about 2020). Looking at the study overall: Collaborator samples came from the United States, Italy and Spain and covered acute and convalescent phases of COVID-19. Deeply sampled blood TCRbeta repertoires from subjects exposed to, actively infected with, or recovered from COVID-19 were included in the dataset. The prospective study material was composed of cDNA or gDNA derived from T cells, B-cell-depleted T cells, or PBMCs. Nearly every sample came with metadata listing a de-identified subject ID, COVID-19 status, age in years and sex. Samples came from the ongoing ImmuneRACE study (first 160 participants) plus 1,254 subjects from 6 global collaborators. Where available, HLA class I and class II types were taken from metadata supplied by the sample provider and were not determined by assay-based typing. A freely available public database, intended as a resource for researchers studying the immune response to SARS-CoV-2, is where the repertoires were released. What the work shows at the level of the full study, not this receptor alone: The amount of clinical and demographic metadata varied by source and participant and was provided uncurated.

TCRbeta CDR3 regions were amplified from genomic DNA by means of the immunoSEQ Assay, a bias-controlled multiplex PCR. The original methods were these. The number of nucleated cells in each sample was estimated from the amplification of reference gene primers within the assay. To quantify the absolute abundance of each unique TCRbeta CDR3 rearrangement, sequence reads were collapsed and filtered. Productive Simpson clonality was computed per sample as the square root of Simpson's diversity index over productive rearrangements. TCRdb mirrors the immuneACCESS table, restricted to in-frame sequences. Some clones are absent from its copies; in checked studies, under half trace to an unresolved V gene, and the reason for the others is unknown. V and J calls and clone size are given by that table; D and trimming were obtained from the DNA. The sample records roughly 68,000 clones, around 89% of which are singletons. About 6% of the sample lies in the top ten.

For this clone: Its antigen is not yet known. Base qualities were left out, and no much larger clone turns up one base away.

Whole blood was collected in K2EDTA tubes by collaborating institutions according to the institutions' own protocols. For TCRbeta analysis, collaborators shipped samples in one of three forms: frozen whole blood, isolated PBMCs, or DNA extracted from either of those sample types. V and J lose 2 bases and 4 bases, and a span of 5 bases separates them. The CDR1 and CDR2 encoded by the germline V gene (reference sequence) are MNHEY and SMNVEV. The CDR3 spans 13 residues, from the cysteine through the phenylalanine. Only the CDR3 part of the read is kept: 39 bases, read in frame from the first base. The origin of this receptor is a woman between 70 and 85 years old with acute or convalescent COVID-19. Sequenced: peripheral blood. The V and J segments used are TRBV27 and TRBJ2-2; the D gene is not confidently resolved. The CDR3 protein sequence reads: CASSLIFTGELFF. The DNA sequence is TGTGCCAGCAGTTTAATATTCACCGGGGAGCTGTTTTTT.